The rows below give T cell receptor beta chains drawn from one sample of a study of T cells in Graves' hyperthyroidism and ophthalmopathy. A single record per CDR3 protein comes from TCRdb applying MiXCR to the multiplex PCR reads. The table includes some 500,000 distinct CDR3 sequences, 13% to 15% detected once. The sample consisted of blood. These receptors originate from a woman younger than 30 with Graves' hyperthyroidism. The CDR3 runs from the conserved cysteine through the conserved F or W. D genes are given only for firm matches. Clone size appears in some rows only: once, few, many, or a class for an expanded clone.

CDR3aa | CDR3nt | j_gene | d_gene | abundance | v_gene
CASGTGTWETQYF | TGTGCCAGCGGGACAGGGACGTGGGAGACCCAGTACTTC | TRBJ2-5 | TRBD1 | NA | TRBV28
CASSLRLAGFANEQFF | TGTGCCAGCAGTTTGCGACTAGCGGGATTTGCCAATGAGCAGTTCTTC | TRBJ2-1 | TRBD2 | NA | TRBV27
CASSSRLISEDSYNEQFF | TGTGCCAGCAGCTCTCGGTTAATATCCGAGGACTCCTACAATGAGCAGTTCTTC | TRBJ2-1 | NA | few | TRBV9
CASSYGTSGSVEQYF | TGTGCCAGCAGTTATGGGACTAGCGGGAGTGTCGAGCAGTACTTC | TRBJ2-7 | TRBD2 | many | TRBV27
CARPRGEPYEQYF | TGTGCCAGACCGCGGGGGGAACCCTACGAGCAGTACTTC | TRBJ2-7 | TRBD2 | few | TRBV6-4
CASSDPANEQFF | TGTGCCAGCAGCGATCCGGCCAATGAGCAGTTCTTC | TRBJ2-1 | NA | NA | TRBV6-1
CASRFSGSYEQYF | TGTGCCAGCAGATTTAGTGGATCTTACGAGCAGTACTTC | TRBJ2-7 | NA | NA | TRBV11-2
CASRQELSTEAFF | TGCGCCAGCAGACAGGAATTGAGCACTGAAGCTTTCTTT | TRBJ1-1 | NA | NA | TRBV5-1
CSASVGVETQYF | TGCAGTGCTAGTGTAGGAGTGGAGACCCAGTACTTC | TRBJ2-5 | NA | NA | TRBV20-1
CASKRTMGETQYF | TGTGCCAGCAAAAGGACGATGGGGGAGACCCAGTACTTC | TRBJ2-5 | NA | many | TRBV6-1
CASSFEGGKLYEQYF | TGTGCCAGCAGCTTCGAGGGAGGAAAACTCTACGAGCAGTACTTC | TRBJ2-7 | NA | many | TRBV11-3
CAWSGMTGGDGYGYTF | TGTGCCTGGAGTGGAATGACAGGTGGTGATGGCTATGGCTACACCTTC | TRBJ1-2 | NA | many | TRBV30
CASSVFGVGGAFF | TGTGCCAGTAGTGTTTTTGGGGTCGGGGGAGCTTTCTTT | TRBJ1-1 | NA | NA | TRBV19
CSVELAGGLDEQFF | TGCAGCGTTGAACTAGCGGGAGGGTTGGATGAGCAGTTCTTC | TRBJ2-1 | TRBD2 | many | TRBV29-1
CSGKTSGPYNEQYF | TGCAGTGGAAAGACTAGCGGACCCTACAATGAGCAGTACTTC | TRBJ2-7 | TRBD2 | NA | TRBV20-1
CAWDDRVFSEAFF | TGTGCCTGGGACGACAGGGTATTTTCCGAAGCTTTCTTT | TRBJ1-1 | TRBD1 | few | TRBV30
CASSLVGSSATNTGELFF | TGCGCCAGCAGCTTGGTTGGATCTAGCGCGACCAACACCGGGGAGCTGTTTTTT | TRBJ2-2 | NA | NA | TRBV5-1
CASSVTGTAYGYTF | TGTGCCAGCAGCGTGACCGGGACAGCTTATGGCTACACCTTC | TRBJ1-2 | TRBD1 | NA | TRBV5-6
CASRPIDSYSGNTIYF | TGTGCCAGCAGACCGATAGACAGCTACTCTGGAAACACCATATATTTT | TRBJ1-3 | NA | many | TRBV12-3/TRBV12-4
CASSFLSSGRTYEQYF | TGTGCCAGCAGTTTCCTGTCTAGCGGGAGGACCTACGAGCAGTACTTC | TRBJ2-7 | TRBD2 | many | TRBV27
CASSPPGQVLNYGYTF | TGTGCCAGCAGCCCCCCGGGACAGGTTCTTAACTATGGCTACACCTTC | TRBJ1-2 | TRBD1 | NA | TRBV4-2
CSAIFLQGFTPDTQYF | TGCAGTGCTATATTTCTTCAGGGGTTTACTCCAGATACGCAGTATTTT | TRBJ2-3 | NA | many | TRBV20-1
CSARDWGQGYEQYF | TGCAGTGCTAGAGATTGGGGACAGGGCTACGAGCAGTACTTC | TRBJ2-7 | TRBD1 | many | TRBV20-1
CANPREGQDYGYTF | TGTGCCAACCCGCGGGAGGGTCAAGACTATGGCTACACCTTC | TRBJ1-2 | NA | many | TRBV2
CATSRETGPNYGYTF | TGTGCCACCAGCAGAGAAACAGGGCCCAACTATGGCTACACCTTC | TRBJ1-2 | NA | NA | TRBV15
CASSQTLAGSEQYF | TGCGCCAGCAGCCAAACACTGGCGGGTTCCGAGCAGTACTTC | TRBJ2-7 | NA | NA | TRBV4-1
CASSYEGRSGTEAFF | TGTGCCAGCAGCTATGAGGGACGTAGCGGCACTGAAGCTTTCTTT | TRBJ1-1 | NA | many | TRBV11-3
CASKIRTSFTPPGQSTDTQYF | TGTGCCAGCAAAATCCGAACCTCCTTCACCCCCCCGGGACAGAGCACAGATACGCAGTATTTT | TRBJ2-3 | TRBD1 | many | TRBV12-3/TRBV12-4
CASSSRTSGRSDTQYF | TGTGCCAGCAGCTCCAGGACTAGCGGGAGGTCGGATACGCAGTATTTT | TRBJ2-3 | TRBD2 | many | TRBV7-2
CASSMNNEQFF | TGTGCCAGCAGCATGAACAATGAGCAGTTCTTC | TRBJ2-1 | NA | many | TRBV11-2
CASSQDRVVGEQFF | TGTGCCAGCAGCCAAGACCGGGTAGTCGGCGAGCAGTTCTTC | TRBJ2-1 | NA | many | TRBV3-1
CASSPSAGLSSYNEQFF | TGTGCCAGCAGCCCCTCGGCGGGACTGAGCTCCTACAATGAGCAGTTCTTC | TRBJ2-1 | NA | few | TRBV7-3
CVWGPSTDTQYF | TGTGTATGGGGTCCAAGCACAGATACGCAGTATTTT | TRBJ2-3 | NA | NA | TRBV7-9
CASSLKRGGNIQYF | TGCGCCAGCAGCTTGAAAAGGGGAGGCAACATTCAGTACTTC | TRBJ2-4 | NA | many | TRBV5-1
CASERSNEQFF | TGTGCCAGCGAAAGGTCCAATGAGCAGTTCTTC | TRBJ2-1 | NA | many | TRBV2
CASSQEETDPEAFF | TGTGCCAGCAGCCAAGAGGAAACGGACCCAGAAGCTTTCTTT | TRBJ1-1 | NA | NA | TRBV4-2
CASSLYRNTGELFF | TGTGCCAGCAGCTTATACAGAAACACCGGGGAGCTGTTTTTT | TRBJ2-2 | NA | few | TRBV7-2
CATSRDRGRIPYEQYF | TGTGCCACCAGCAGAGATAGGGGGAGGATCCCCTACGAGCAGTACTTC | TRBJ2-7 | NA | NA | TRBV15
CASSPGTNYGYTF | TGTGCCAGCAGCCCGGGGACTAACTATGGCTACACCTTC | TRBJ1-2 | NA | many | TRBV7-3
CASSVLTEEAFF | TGTGCCAGCAGCGTGCTGACAGAAGAAGCTTTCTTT | TRBJ1-1 | NA | few | TRBV9
CASSLSSGYSNQPQHF | TGTGCCAGCAGTTTAAGTTCCGGATATAGCAATCAGCCCCAGCATTTT | TRBJ1-5 | NA | many | TRBV28
CASSSGTGRGYTF | TGTGCCAGCAGTTCAGGGACAGGTAGAGGCTACACCTTC | TRBJ1-2 | TRBD1 | many | TRBV12-3/TRBV12-4